This T cell receptor (beta chain) appears in the sequencing data of a study of molecular identifiers for immune sequencing clone quantification. TCRdb analysed the PCR reads with MiXCR anew, one entry per CDR3 protein. Among 300,000 to 400,000 distinct CDR3 sequences listed, about 23% were seen once. This clonotype showed up just a few times. This sequence was found in a human donor in good health. Some libraries in this study had Jurkat cell RNA spiked in. Sequencing was performed on naive CD8+ T cells from blood, with Jurkat cell RNA spiked in. Subset denoted: FACS-sorted CD8+CD4-CCR7+CD45RA+ naive T cells.

The CDR3 protein is CASSSGLAGSLQEQYF. The CDR3 DNA sequence: TGTGCCAGCAGCTCCGGACTAGCGGGGAGTCTTCAGGAGCAGTACTTC. V and J are TRBV5-4 and TRBJ2-7, with 12 bases that match TRBD2. The CDR3 spans 16 residues. The V gene end was trimmed by 3 bases and the J gene end by 7 bases; junction bases not matched to a gene: 11. CDR1 is SGHNT, CDR2 YYREEE, per germline (reference sequence).